The rows below give T cell receptor beta chains drawn from one sample of a study of T cell repertoires in cytomegalovirus infection. No antigen has been identified for these receptors. TCRdb independently ran MiXCR on the reads; one entry per CDR3 protein. The table has about 60,000 distinct CDR3 sequences, 20% to 25% seen once. The input for sequencing was CD8+ T cells from cultured PBMCs, taken from culture after CMV antigen stimulation. These receptors were obtained from a human donor in good health (CMV status not recorded). Some clones in this sample may be carry-over from other donors' samples. The CDR3 runs from the conserved cysteine through the conserved F or W. The order of the fields is clone size, V gene, CDR3 length, D gene, J gene, CDR3 protein, CDR3 DNA. The D gene is left open where the match is weak. The listing skips clone size in some rows; elsewhere it reads once, few, many or a size class.

clone_size: few; v_call: TRBV7-2; cdr3_length: 15; d_call: .; j_call: TRBJ2-2; cdr3_aa: CASSSYSRGAGELFF; cdr3_nt: TGTGCCAGCAGCTCCTATTCGCGGGGAGCCGGGGAGCTGTTTTTT
clone_size: .; v_call: TRBV27; cdr3_length: 15; d_call: .; j_call: TRBJ2-1; cdr3_aa: CASSWGPTSGLGEFF; cdr3_nt: TGTGCCAGCAGTTGGGGACCTACTTCGGGACTTGGGGAGTTCTTC
clone_size: few; v_call: TRBV4-2; cdr3_length: 18; d_call: TRBD1; j_call: TRBJ2-1; cdr3_aa: CASSQQDRAGSSYNEQFF; cdr3_nt: TGTGCCAGCAGCCAACAAGACAGGGCTGGGAGCTCCTACAATGAGCAGTTCTTC
clone_size: many; v_call: TRBV29-1; cdr3_length: 16; d_call: .; j_call: TRBJ2-3; cdr3_aa: CSVEGDTVGTRDTQYF; cdr3_nt: TGCAGCGTCGAGGGTGATACGGTGGGGACGAGGGATACGCAGTATTTT
clone_size: few; v_call: TRBV10-3; cdr3_length: 14; d_call: .; j_call: TRBJ2-1; cdr3_aa: CAISERTTYNEQFF; cdr3_nt: TGTGCCATCAGTGAAAGAACTACCTACAATGAGCAGTTCTTC
clone_size: .; v_call: TRBV27; cdr3_length: 15; d_call: .; j_call: TRBJ1-1; cdr3_aa: CASSLDRRGRTEAFF; cdr3_nt: TGTGCCAGCAGTTTAGATCGGAGGGGGAGGACTGAAGCTTTCTTT
clone_size: .; v_call: TRBV19; cdr3_length: 16; d_call: .; j_call: TRBJ2-3; cdr3_aa: CASSPRPESLADTQYF; cdr3_nt: TGTGCCAGTAGCCCCCGCCCTGAGAGCCTCGCAGATACGCAGTATTTT
clone_size: .; v_call: TRBV4-1; cdr3_length: 13; d_call: .; j_call: TRBJ2-1; cdr3_aa: CASSQVLVTEQFF; cdr3_nt: TGCGCCAGCAGCCAGGTACTAGTCACTGAGCAGTTCTTC
clone_size: many; v_call: TRBV7-8; cdr3_length: 16; d_call: TRBD1; j_call: TRBJ1-2; cdr3_aa: CASSLTGTGGSGGYTF; cdr3_nt: TGTGCCAGCAGCTTAACCGGGACAGGGGGATCGGGGGGCTACACCTTC
clone_size: .; v_call: TRBV27; cdr3_length: 18; d_call: TRBD2; j_call: TRBJ2-5; cdr3_aa: CASSPTRLAGGDQETQYF; cdr3_nt: TGTGCCAGCAGTCCCACGCGGCTAGCGGGGGGTGATCAAGAGACCCAGTACTTC
clone_size: .; v_call: TRBV25-1; cdr3_length: 14; d_call: TRBD1; j_call: TRBJ1-2; cdr3_aa: CASSATGGNYGYTF; cdr3_nt: TGTGCCAGCTCTGCGACAGGGGGTAACTATGGCTACACCTTC
clone_size: .; v_call: TRBV7-2; cdr3_length: 12; d_call: .; j_call: TRBJ2-1; cdr3_aa: CASSLGWDEQFF; cdr3_nt: TGTGCCAGCAGCTTAGGGTGGGATGAGCAGTTCTTC
clone_size: .; v_call: TRBV27; cdr3_length: 13; d_call: .; j_call: TRBJ2-7; cdr3_aa: CASSPSPGYEQYF; cdr3_nt: TGTGCCAGCAGTCCCTCCCCAGGGTATGAGCAGTACTTC
clone_size: .; v_call: TRBV19; cdr3_length: 13; d_call: .; j_call: TRBJ2-6; cdr3_aa: CASSISGANVLTF; cdr3_nt: TGTGCCAGTAGTATTTCTGGGGCCAACGTCCTGACTTTC
clone_size: .; v_call: TRBV7-2; cdr3_length: 13; d_call: .; j_call: TRBJ1-2; cdr3_aa: CANSPGGPRGYTF; cdr3_nt: TGTGCCAACAGCCCGGGGGGCCCCCGTGGCTACACCTTC
clone_size: .; v_call: TRBV10-2; cdr3_length: 17; d_call: .; j_call: TRBJ1-4; cdr3_aa: CASSESPKDTHNEKLFF; cdr3_nt: TGCGCCAGCAGTGAGTCCCCAAAGGACACGCATAATGAAAAACTGTTTTTT
clone_size: many; v_call: TRBV6-2/TRBV6-3; cdr3_length: 13; d_call: .; j_call: TRBJ1-2; cdr3_aa: CASSYSMGDGYTF; cdr3_nt: TGTGCCAGCAGTTACTCGATGGGAGATGGCTACACCTTC
clone_size: many; v_call: TRBV7-8; cdr3_length: 17; d_call: .; j_call: TRBJ2-7; cdr3_aa: CASSLESVGPLSIEQYF; cdr3_nt: TGTGCCAGCAGCTTGGAATCCGTTGGCCCACTCTCTATCGAGCAGTACTTC
clone_size: few; v_call: TRBV12-3/TRBV12-4; cdr3_length: 12; d_call: .; j_call: TRBJ2-3; cdr3_aa: CASSFSPDTQYF; cdr3_nt: TGTGCCAGCAGTTTTTCCCCAGATACGCAGTATTTT
clone_size: .; v_call: TRBV7-9; cdr3_length: 15; d_call: .; j_call: TRBJ2-1; cdr3_aa: CASSLPAHAGNEQFF; cdr3_nt: TGTGCCAGCAGCTTGCCGGCGCATGCGGGGAATGAGCAGTTCTTC
clone_size: many; v_call: TRBV7-8; cdr3_length: 15; d_call: .; j_call: TRBJ2-5; cdr3_aa: CASSSVGGGRETQYF; cdr3_nt: TGTGCCAGCAGCTCGGTGGGGGGGGGGCGAGAGACCCAGTACTTC
clone_size: few; v_call: TRBV7-2; cdr3_length: 17; d_call: .; j_call: TRBJ2-3; cdr3_aa: CASSLIEQGLYTDTQYF; cdr3_nt: TGTGCCAGCAGCTTAATAGAACAGGGATTATACACAGATACGCAGTATTTT